These T cell receptor beta chains were read from a single sample in a study of blood T cell repertoires in COVID-19. The data were produced by immunoSEQ multiplex PCR, yet TCRdb's version contains in-frame clones alone and is incomplete. The table records roughly 70,000 clones, around 87% of them present only once. Sequencing was carried out using peripheral blood. The receptors originated from a man in his fifties with active COVID-19. CDR3s include the opening cysteine and the closing phenylalanine or tryptophan. Fields, in order: clone size, V gene, J gene, D gene, CDR3 DNA, CDR3 protein. A D gene is named only where the DNA matches it firmly. Rows may omit the clone size; those that give it use once, few, many or a size class.

size: NA; V: TRBV7-7; J: TRBJ2-2; D: TRBD1; DNA: TGTGCTAGCAGCCTACAGGGGGCCGCGAACACCGGGGAGCTGTTTTTT; CDR3: CASSLQGAANTGELFF
size: NA; V: TRBV19; J: TRBJ2-3; D: TRBD2; DNA: TGTGCCAGTAGCCCGGGACTAGCGGGAGTATTAGATACGCAGTATTTT; CDR3: CASSPGLAGVLDTQYF
size: NA; V: TRBV28; J: TRBJ2-7; D: NA; DNA: TGTGCCAGCAGTTTAATCCCTGTCTCCTACGAGCAGTACTTC; CDR3: CASSLIPVSYEQYF
size: NA; V: TRBV4-2; J: TRBJ2-3; D: TRBD2; DNA: TGTGCCAGCAGCCAAAAAGGACCCGGGACTAGCGGGGGCACAGATACGCAGTATTTT; CDR3: CASSQKGPGTSGGTDTQYF
size: NA; V: TRBV7-9; J: TRBJ1-1; D: NA; DNA: TGTGCCAGCAGCTTATCGCGGAACACTGAAGCTTTCTTT; CDR3: CASSLSRNTEAFF
size: NA; V: TRBV21-1; J: TRBJ1-5; D: NA; DNA: TGTGCCAGCAGCAAAGGGGGAGACAGGGGGCGAGATAGCAATCAGCCCCAGCATTTT; CDR3: CASSKGGDRGRDSNQPQHF
size: once; V: TRBV28; J: TRBJ2-7; D: NA; DNA: TGTGCCAGCAAGTCGGGGTCCTACGAGCAGTACTTC; CDR3: CASKSGSYEQYF
size: NA; V: TRBV7-2; J: TRBJ2-3; D: NA; DNA: TGTGCCAGCAGCTTAGGGGTTGCGGGTGCGCAGTATTTT; CDR3: CASSLGVAGAQYF
size: NA; V: TRBV18; J: TRBJ1-2; D: NA; DNA: TGTGCCAGCTCACCACTCGGACAGAACTATGGCTACACCTTC; CDR3: CASSPLGQNYGYTF
size: NA; V: TRBV15; J: TRBJ2-3; D: TRBD2; DNA: TGTGCCACCAGCATGCCCGAGCGGGATCCCACAGATACGCAGTATTTT; CDR3: CATSMPERDPTDTQYF
size: NA; V: TRBV24-1; J: TRBJ2-1; D: TRBD2; DNA: TGTGCCACCAGTGATTTAAGCGGGAGGGCTGGCGAGCAGTTCTTC; CDR3: CATSDLSGRAGEQFF
size: NA; V: TRBV5-1; J: TRBJ1-1; D: NA; DNA: TGCGCCAGCAGCCGTGGGGACAAGAACACTGAAGCTTTCTTT; CDR3: CASSRGDKNTEAFF
size: NA; V: TRBV6-2/TRBV6-3; J: TRBJ2-1; D: TRBD2; DNA: TGTGCCAGCAGTTTGTCGGGACTAGGCTACAATGAGCAGTTCTTC; CDR3: CASSLSGLGYNEQFF